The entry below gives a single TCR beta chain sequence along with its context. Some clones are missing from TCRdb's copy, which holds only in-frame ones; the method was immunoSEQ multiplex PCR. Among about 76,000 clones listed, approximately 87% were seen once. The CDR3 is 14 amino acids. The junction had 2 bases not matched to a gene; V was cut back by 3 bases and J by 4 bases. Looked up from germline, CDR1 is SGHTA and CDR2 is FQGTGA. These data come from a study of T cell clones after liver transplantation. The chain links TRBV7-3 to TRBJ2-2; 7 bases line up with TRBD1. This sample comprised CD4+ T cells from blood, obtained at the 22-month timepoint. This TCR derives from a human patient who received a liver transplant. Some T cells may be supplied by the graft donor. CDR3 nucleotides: TGTGCCAGCAGCTTGGGACAGACCACCGGGGAGCTGTTTTTT. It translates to CASSLGQTTGELFF.